This T cell receptor beta chain was sequenced for a study of OX40 agonist ivuxolimab in advanced cancers. Profiling relied on immunoSEQ multiplex PCR, and the TCRdb table lists in-frame clones only, not all of them. Of tens of thousands of clones in the sample, about 89% were seen once. This CDR3 region has 14 residues. Germline-derived CDR1 and CDR2 are MDHEN and SYDVKM. Germline trimming cut 5 bases from V and 9 bases from J; bases unmatched to any gene: 8. The TCR sequence derives from an adult with an advanced solid tumor such as melanoma, head and neck, liver or kidney cancer. The V and J genes are TRBV28 and TRBJ2-1, with 9 bases that match TRBD2. Sample: CD4+ or CD8+ T cells sorted from blood, taken in a trial of the OX40 agonist ivuxolimab. Written as DNA, the CDR3 is TGTGCCAGCAGTCTCGAGCGGGAGGTGAGTGAGCAGTTCTTC. Its protein is CASSLEREVSEQFF.